The TCR beta chain described here comes from a study of T cell changes during pregnancy in multiple sclerosis. Sequencing used immunoSEQ multiplex PCR; TCRdb keeps in-frame clones, though not all of them. The table records 45,000 or so clones, just over 90% of them present only once. CDR1 is SEHNR, CDR2 FQNEAQ, per germline (reference sequence). The V segment lost 3 bases and the J segment 5 bases; nucleotides outside the gene matches: 7. The CDR3 length is 15 residues. This sequence was found in a female donor with multiple sclerosis, enrolled in a pregnancy study. Sequenced: PBMCs (not recorded whether the cells were cultured). The gene calls are TRBV7-9 and TRBJ2-5, with TRBD2 identical over 9 bases. The CDR3 region is CASSLGGRAEETQYF. The CDR3 nucleotides are TGTGCCAGCAGCTTGGGCGGGAGGGCCGAGGAGACCCAGTACTTC.